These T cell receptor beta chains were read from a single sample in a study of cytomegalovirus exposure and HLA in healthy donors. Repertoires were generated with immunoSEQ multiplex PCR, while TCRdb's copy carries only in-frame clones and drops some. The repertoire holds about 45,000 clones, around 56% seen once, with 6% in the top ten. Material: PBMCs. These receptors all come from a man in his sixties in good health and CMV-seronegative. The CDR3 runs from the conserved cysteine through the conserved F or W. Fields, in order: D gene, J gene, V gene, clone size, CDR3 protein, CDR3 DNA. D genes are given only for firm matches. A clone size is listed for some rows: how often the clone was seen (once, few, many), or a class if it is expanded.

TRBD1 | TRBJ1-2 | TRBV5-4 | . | CASSPGQGIYGYTF | TGTGCCAGCAGCCCGGGACAGGGGATCTATGGCTACACCTTC
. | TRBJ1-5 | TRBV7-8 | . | CASSLYQDSNQPQHF | TGTGCCAGCAGCTTATATCAGGATAGCAATCAGCCCCAGCATTTT
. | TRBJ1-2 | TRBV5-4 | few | CATTTGNYGYTF | TGTGCCACCACAACAGGGAACTATGGCTACACCTTC
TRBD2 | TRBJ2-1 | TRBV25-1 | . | CASSESGRGGYNEQFF | TGTGCCAGCAGTGAATCGGGGAGGGGCGGGTACAATGAGCAGTTCTTC
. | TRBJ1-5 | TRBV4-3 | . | CASSQDRGGQPQHF | TGCGCCAGCAGCCAAGATCGAGGCGGGCAGCCCCAGCATTTT
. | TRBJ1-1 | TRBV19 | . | CASRGTTVRAFF | TGTGCCAGTCGAGGGACAACCGTGAGAGCTTTCTTT
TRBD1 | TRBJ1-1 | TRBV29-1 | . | CSASGGWAMNTEAFF | TGCAGCGCCTCAGGGGGTTGGGCCATGAACACTGAAGCTTTCTTT
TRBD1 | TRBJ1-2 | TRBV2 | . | CASRQGTSYGYTF | TGTGCCAGCAGACAGGGGACATCCTATGGCTACACCTTC
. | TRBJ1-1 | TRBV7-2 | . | CASSLSASGHTEAFF | TGTGCCAGCAGCTTAAGTGCCAGCGGACACACTGAAGCTTTCTTT
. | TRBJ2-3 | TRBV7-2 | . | CASSLLRKDTQYF | TGTGCCAGCAGCTTATTGCGGAAAGATACGCAGTATTTT
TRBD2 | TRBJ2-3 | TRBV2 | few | CASSEGLAGGADTQYF | TGTGCCAGCAGTGAAGGACTAGCGGGAGGCGCAGATACGCAGTATTTT
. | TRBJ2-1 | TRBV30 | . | CAAVGGNEQFF | TGTGCGGCGGTAGGGGGAAATGAGCAGTTCTTC
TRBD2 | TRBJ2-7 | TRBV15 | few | CATSRGTSDTYEQYF | TGTGCCACCAGCAGAGGGACTAGCGACACCTACGAGCAGTACTTC
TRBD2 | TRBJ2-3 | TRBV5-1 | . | CASQRTSASNTQYF | TGCGCCAGTCAGAGGACTAGCGCCTCCAATACGCAGTATTTT
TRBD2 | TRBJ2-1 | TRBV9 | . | CASSLTAGGNEQFF | TGTGCCAGCAGCCTCACAGCGGGAGGGAATGAGCAGTTCTTC
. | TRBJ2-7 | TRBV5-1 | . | CASSLDGAPSYEQYF | TGCGCCAGCTCACTTGATGGGGCTCCCTCCTACGAGCAGTACTTC
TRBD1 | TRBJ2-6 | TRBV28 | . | CASSEGQGSSGANVLTF | TGTGCCAGCAGCGAAGGACAGGGGAGCTCTGGGGCCAACGTCCTGACTTTC
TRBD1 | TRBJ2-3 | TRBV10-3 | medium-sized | CAISESQDRGTDTQYF | TGTGCCATCAGTGAGTCGCAGGACAGGGGCACAGATACGCAGTATTTT
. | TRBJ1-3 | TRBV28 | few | CASSLSGVGNTIYF | TGTGCCAGCAGTTTATCAGGGGTGGGAAACACCATATATTTT
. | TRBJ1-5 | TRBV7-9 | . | CASSLADFQPQHF | TGTGCCAGCAGCTTAGCGGACTTCCAGCCCCAGCATTTT
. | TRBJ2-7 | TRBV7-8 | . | CASSLGSGISYEQYF | TGTGCCAGCAGCTTAGGATCGGGGATCTCCTACGAGCAGTACTTC
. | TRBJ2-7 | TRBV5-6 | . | CASSAGLTGGEYEQYF | TGTGCCAGCAGCGCCGGACTCACAGGGGGGGAATACGAGCAGTACTTC
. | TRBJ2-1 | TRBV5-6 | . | CASSLYGNEQFF | TGTGCCAGCAGCTTGTACGGGAATGAGCAGTTCTTC
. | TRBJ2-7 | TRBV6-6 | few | CASSYDKYYEQYF | TGTGCCAGCAGTTACGACAAATACTACGAGCAGTACTTC
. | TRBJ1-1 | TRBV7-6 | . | CASSLVGRMNTEAFF | TGTGCCAGCAGCTTAGTCGGGAGAATGAACACTGAAGCTTTCTTT
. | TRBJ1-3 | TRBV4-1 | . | CASSQVLSGFGNTIYF | TGCGCCAGCAGCCAAGTCCTTAGCGGCTTTGGAAACACCATATATTTT
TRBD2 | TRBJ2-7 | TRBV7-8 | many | CASSPERLAGTEQYF | TGTGCCAGCAGCCCCGAAAGACTAGCGGGAACCGAGCAGTACTTC
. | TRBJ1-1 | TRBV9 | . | CASSVALRGPEAFF | TGTGCCAGCAGCGTCGCCCTAAGAGGGCCTGAAGCTTTCTTT
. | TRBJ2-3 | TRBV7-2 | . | CASSTGPAGGTQYF | TGTGCCAGCAGCACAGGTCCGGCAGGGGGGACGCAGTATTTT
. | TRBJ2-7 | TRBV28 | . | CASTAQGGDEQYF | TGTGCCAGCACCGCACAGGGGGGGGACGAGCAGTACTTC
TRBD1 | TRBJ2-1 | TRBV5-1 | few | CASSGEGGSEQFF | TGCGCCAGCAGCGGGGAAGGGGGCAGTGAGCAGTTCTTC
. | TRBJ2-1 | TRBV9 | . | CASSVEGSAYNEQFF | TGTGCCAGCAGCGTAGAGGGGTCCGCCTACAATGAGCAGTTCTTC
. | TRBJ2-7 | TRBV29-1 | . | CSVEDRGGEQYF | TGCAGCGTTGAAGACAGGGGTGGCGAGCAGTACTTC